This TCR beta chain derives from a study of T cell responses to AZD1222 COVID-19 vaccine. General study results and limits: Close to half of spike-specific TCRs reportedly recognize unmutated variant regions. Clonal diversity may have been underestimated, and the donors were mostly white British, with more females than males. Of the AZD1222 recipients, only five to seven were seropositive at baseline. Across the whole spike, CD4 TCRs peaked at regions 160-218 and 743-854.

In regard to this clone: Its matching antigen is unknown.

TCRdb's copy holds only in-frame clones and misses some; the assay was immunoSEQ multiplex PCR. The table includes about 170,000 clones, roughly 85% detected once. CDR1 is MNHEY and CDR2 is SVGAGI in the germline V gene. The junction had 5 bases not matched to a gene; V was cut back by 7 bases and J by 3 bases. The CDR3 has 13 residues. This chain links TRBV6-5 with TRBJ1-2; 7 nucleotides align to TRBD1. Source: peripheral blood, taken 28 days after the second AZD1222 dose. The receptor comes from an adult who received the AZD1222 COVID-19 vaccine. The CDR3, as DNA: TGTGCCAGCACCCTAACAGGGGACTATGGCTACACCTTC. Residues: CASTLTGDYGYTF.